This is a list of T cell receptor beta chains from one sample in a study of T cells in narcolepsy. Method: immunoSEQ multiplex PCR; TCRdb's copy keeps in-frame clones and lacks some. The table has 37,000 or so clones, about 85% seen once. The source material was CD45RA- memory CD4+ T cells from PBMCs. The receptors were gathered from a human donor with narcolepsy. Both conserved end residues are part of each CDR3. A D gene is named only where the DNA matches it firmly. Size tells how often a clone was seen (once, few, many) or the class of an expanded clone, and some rows leave it out.

J gene	D gene	V gene	clone size	CDR3 DNA	CDR3 protein
TRBJ1-1	NA	TRBV10-3	NA	TGTGCCATCAGTGAGCGGGGGGTCGGAGGGAACACTGAAGCTTTCTTT	CAISERGVGGNTEAFF
TRBJ1-1	NA	TRBV5-1	few	TGCGCCAGCAGCTTCTTCACAGGGTATATGGGCACTGAAGCTTTCTTT	CASSFFTGYMGTEAFF
TRBJ2-5	NA	TRBV11-2	NA	TGTGCCAGCAGCTTAGCCGGGGCTCCCTCCGAGACCCAGTACTTC	CASSLAGAPSETQYF
TRBJ2-5	NA	TRBV4-3	NA	TGCGCCAGCAGCCAAGAGCTCAGGAGGGGAGAGACCCAGTACTTC	CASSQELRRGETQYF
TRBJ1-5	NA	TRBV2	few	TGTGCCAGCAGGGTACAGACAGGAGTAGGACAGCCCCAGCATTTT	CASRVQTGVGQPQHF
TRBJ2-7	NA	TRBV28	NA	TGTGCCAGCAGCCTAGCGAACCCATACGAGCAGTACTTC	CASSLANPYEQYF
TRBJ2-5	NA	TRBV7-9	NA	TGTGCCAGCAGCTTCGGACTCCCCGGAGAGACCCAGTACTTC	CASSFGLPGETQYF
TRBJ1-3	NA	TRBV10-3	NA	TGTGCCATCAGTGAGTCGGGTCCGGATAACACCATATATTTT	CAISESGPDNTIYF
TRBJ1-1	NA	TRBV7-9	NA	TGTGCCAGCAGCTTAGCGGACGGGGTCTACACTGAAGCTTTCTTT	CASSLADGVYTEAFF
TRBJ1-6	NA	TRBV23-1	NA	TGCGCCAGCAGTCCAGGGTGTGGGAATTCACCCCTCCACTTT	CASSPGCGNSPLHF
TRBJ1-6	TRBD1	TRBV7-9	few	TGTGCCAGCAGCCCTCCCGGGACAGATAATTCACCCCTCCACTTT	CASSPPGTDNSPLHF
TRBJ1-2	NA	TRBV12-2	NA	TGTGCAAGTCGCTTAGGTATCAGTCCAGATACCTCTAACTATGGCTACACCTTC	CASRLGISPDTSNYGYTF
TRBJ2-7	TRBD1	TRBV29-1	NA	TGCAGCGCTGACAGTGCAGGGGGCTTCGAGCAGTACTTC	CSADSAGGFEQYF
TRBJ2-1	NA	TRBV7-2	NA	TGTGCCAGCAGCCTAGGATGGGGCAATGAGCAGTTCTTC	CASSLGWGNEQFF
TRBJ1-4	NA	TRBV4-3	NA	TGCGCCAGCAGCCAGGGCCAGGGCGCAACTAATGAAAAACTGTTTTTT	CASSQGQGATNEKLFF
TRBJ2-7	NA	TRBV7-6	NA	TGTGCCAGCGCGGGTACTAGCTCCTACGAGCAGTACTTC	CASAGTSSYEQYF
TRBJ2-2	NA	TRBV10-3	NA	TGTGCCATCAGTGAGTCGGAGTCGCACACCGGGGAGCTGTTTTTT	CAISESESHTGELFF
TRBJ2-5	TRBD1	TRBV5-5	NA	TGTGCCAGCAGCTTGCAGGGGGCGGAGACCCAGTACTTC	CASSLQGAETQYF
TRBJ1-2	TRBD1	TRBV30	NA	TGTGCCTGGGGTACCCGGCCGGGACAGGGAAACTATGGCTACACCTTC	CAWGTRPGQGNYGYTF
TRBJ2-1	NA	TRBV2	NA	TGTGCCAGCAGAGGACTCCGCGAAGGTGAGCAGTTCTTC	CASRGLREGEQFF
TRBJ2-3	NA	TRBV7-9	NA	TGTGCCAGCAGCTTAGACTCGGGGGGCGCAGATACGCAGTATTTT	CASSLDSGGADTQYF
TRBJ1-2	NA	TRBV6-5	NA	TGTGCCAGCAGCTCCCCGGGACCAAAACCGGCTGGCTACACCTTC	CASSSPGPKPAGYTF
TRBJ1-5	NA	TRBV7-2	NA	TGTGCCAGCAGCTTAGGGGTACGGGGGGCCTTTGAGGGACAGCCCCAGCATTTT	CASSLGVRGAFEGQPQHF
TRBJ2-7	NA	TRBV15	NA	TGTGCCACCAGCAGAGATCGGTCTTACGAGCAGTACTTC	CATSRDRSYEQYF
TRBJ2-1	TRBD2	TRBV19	NA	TGTGCCAGTCGTCTTAGCGGGGGGGGATACAATGAGCAGTTCTTC	CASRLSGGGYNEQFF
TRBJ1-2	NA	TRBV5-4	NA	TGTGCCAGCAGCTCCCGGGACATCTATGGCTACACCTTC	CASSSRDIYGYTF
TRBJ2-3	TRBD2	TRBV2	NA	TGTGCCAGCAGTGAGGGACTAGCGGGGAGGGATACGCAGTATTTT	CASSEGLAGRDTQYF
TRBJ2-4	TRBD1	TRBV4-3	NA	TGCGCCAGCAGCCAAGCCGGGACAGTCCAAAACATTCAGTACTTC	CASSQAGTVQNIQYF
TRBJ1-5	NA	TRBV7-2	once	TGTGCCAGCAGCCAGATGGGGGGCAGAGGTCAGCCCCAGCATTTT	CASSQMGGRGQPQHF
TRBJ1-5	TRBD1	TRBV7-8	NA	TGTGCCAGCAGCTTAGCGCAGGGGACAGGGAATCAGCCCCAGCATTTT	CASSLAQGTGNQPQHF
TRBJ1-4	NA	TRBV2	NA	TGTGCCAGCAGCACCGGTGGAGGGCGGACTAATGAAAAACTGTTTTTT	CASSTGGGRTNEKLFF
TRBJ1-1	NA	TRBV2	NA	TGTGCCAGCGTGGGACCCTACACTGAAGCTTTCTTT	CASVGPYTEAFF
TRBJ2-7	NA	TRBV28	NA	TGTGCCAGCAGTTCCGGGGCAGAGAACTACGAGCAGTACTTC	CASSSGAENYEQYF
TRBJ2-2	NA	TRBV18	NA	TGTGCCAGCTCACCGAGGGCTCACACAACCGCGAACACCGGGGAGCTGTTTTTT	CASSPRAHTTANTGELFF
TRBJ2-7	NA	TRBV6-6	NA	TGTGCCAGCAGTTACGGAGATAACTACGAGCAGTACTTC	CASSYGDNYEQYF
TRBJ1-2	TRBD1	TRBV7-9	NA	TGTGCCAGCAGCTCGTGGACCGACAGGGGAGGCTACACCTTC	CASSSWTDRGGYTF
TRBJ1-6	NA	TRBV7-9	NA	TGTGCCAGCAGCTTAGAGGGGCCCTATAATTCACCCCTCCACTTT	CASSLEGPYNSPLHF
TRBJ1-2	NA	TRBV4-1	NA	TGCGCCAGCAGCCAACAGGGTAACTATGGCTACACCTTC	CASSQQGNYGYTF
TRBJ1-6	NA	TRBV30	few	TGTGCCTGGAGCGGACCGGGCCCTTATTCACCCCTCCACTTT	CAWSGPGPYSPLHF
TRBJ1-3	NA	TRBV7-2	once	TGTGCCAGCAGCTCACCCCGGGACATTGGAAACACCATATATTTT	CASSSPRDIGNTIYF
TRBJ2-7	NA	TRBV7-8	NA	TGTGCCAGCAGCCCTCGGAGGGGGCTGTCCTACGAGCAGTACTTC	CASSPRRGLSYEQYF
TRBJ1-5	NA	TRBV30	NA	TGTGCCTGGAGTGTAAAAAATCAGCCCCAGCATTTT	CAWSVKNQPQHF
TRBJ2-6	NA	TRBV5-6	NA	TGTGCCAGCAGCTCTCTGGGGCTCGGTACCCTCTCTGGGGCCAACGTCCTGACTTTC	CASSSLGLGTLSGANVLTF
TRBJ2-7	TRBD1	TRBV2	NA	TGTGCCGGAAGTCTGGGACAGGGGGTTTACGAGCAGTACTTC	CAGSLGQGVYEQYF
TRBJ2-7	TRBD1	TRBV5-8	few	TGTGCCAGCAGCTTGCAGGGGGCAAGGGAGCAGTACTTC	CASSLQGAREQYF
TRBJ2-1	TRBD2	TRBV7-9	NA	TGTGCCAGCAGCTTAGTCGGTAGCGGGGGCAATGAGCAGTTCTTC	CASSLVGSGGNEQFF
TRBJ1-5	TRBD1	TRBV18	once	TGTGCCAGCTCACCGGGGACAGGGGAGAAGCCCCAGCATTTT	CASSPGTGEKPQHF